This T cell receptor (beta chain) stems from a study of T cells in localized non-small cell lung cancer. Study outcomes and limitations: Uninvolved adjacent lung had higher T cell clonality than tumor and all other tissues.

Turning to this clone: Its antigen is undetermined.

The method was immunoSEQ multiplex PCR; TCRdb's version includes in-frame clones alone and lacks a portion of them. The data contain some 25,000 clones, 92% of them singletons. The sample consisted of peripheral blood, taken before any cancer treatment. This TCR came from a woman aged 35 to 69 with stage I lung adenocarcinoma.

Here the CDR3 DNA reads TGTGCCAGCAGCTCGATACGCGGCGCAGGCCGACTTTTTCAAGAGACCCAGTACTTC. Protein sequence: CASSSIRGAGRLFQETQYF. This chain links TRBV5-8 with TRBJ2-5; D is unresolved. V dropped 3 bases and J dropped 2 bases, with 26 bases sitting between them. Germline lookup yields CDR1 SGHTS and CDR2 YDEGEE. The CDR3 consists of 19 residues.